The 4 T cell receptor beta chains presented below share a single source sample, sequenced in a study of graft-versus-host responses after intestinal transplantation. Method: immunoSEQ multiplex PCR; TCRdb's copy keeps in-frame clones and lacks some. Of about 97,000 clones listed, around nine tenths are singletons. This sample comprised PBMCs, obtained 450 to 480 days after intestinal transplant. The receptors here all came from a human patient who received an intestinal transplant, so some T cells may come from the graft donor.

This sequence joins TRBV7-6 and TRBJ2-1, with 7 positions matching TRBD2. This CDR3 has 17 amino acids. Trimming took 4 bases from V and 1 from J; bases not matched to a gene: 10. Germline-derived CDR1 and CDR2 are SGHVS and FNYEAQ. CDR3 sequence reads: CASSSVPAGLSYNEQFF. CDR3 in DNA: TGTGCCAGCAGCTCAGTCCCAGCGGGGTTATCCTACAATGAGCAGTTCTTC.

J is TRBJ1-2 and V is TRBV6-5; maybe TRBD1 (5 bases). The germline V gene encodes CDR1 MNHEY and CDR2 SVGAGI. This CDR3 has 12 residues. V shed 5 bases and J shed 8 bases, with 12 bases lying between them. As DNA, the CDR3 is TGTGCCAGCAGTACCTGGGACGGAGGCTACACCTTC. This translates into CASSTWDGGYTF.

The CDR3, as DNA: TGCGCCAGCAGCACGAGGGGAGACACAGATACGCAGTATTTT. Translating it yields CASSTRGDTDTQYF. The gene calls are TRBV5-1 and TRBJ2-3, with D perhaps matching TRBD1 or TRBD2 (5 bases each). The V gene lost 4 bases and the J gene lost 2 bases, with 11 bases spanning the gap. The CDR3 has 14 amino acids. Germline V CDR1 and CDR2: SGHRS, YFSETQ.

The V gene is TRBV4-1, the J gene TRBJ2-3; D assignment may be TRBD1 or TRBD2 (6 bases each). Between the trimmed V and J ends, which lost 4 bases and 0 bases, there was a span of 11 bases. The V gene's germline CDR1 is MGHRA and CDR2 YSYEKL. The CDR3 covers 15 residues. In DNA form, the CDR3 reads TGCGCCAGCAGCCCCTGGGGGGCTAGCACAGATACGCAGTATTTT. It is translated as CASSPWGASTDTQYF.